This T cell receptor beta chain was identified in a study of blood T cell repertoires in COVID-19. The CDR3 covers 14 residues. Trimming took 2 bases from V and 4 from J, leaving 11 bases between them. From germline, CDR1 is SGHTA and CDR2 FQGTGA. Generated by immunoSEQ multiplex PCR, the TCRdb table keeps only in-frame clones and is missing some. Among around 200,000 clones listed, roughly 87% were seen once. Sequenced input: peripheral blood. The clonotype originates from a woman aged 18-29 years who had recovered from COVID-19. The chain couples TRBV7-3 to TRBJ1-1, with TRBD1 as a possible D gene (5 bases). The CDR3 reads CASSLQGMGTEAFF. The DNA of the CDR3 is TGTGCCAGCAGCTTACAGGGTATGGGCACTGAAGCTTTCTTT.